The 20 T cell receptor beta chains below all came from one sample that was sequenced in a study of post-analysis software for immune sequencing data. Study-level results: Four to six TRBV segments, including TRBV5-6, TRBV5-1 and TRBV20-1, were more frequent in patients than controls.

No antigen has been assigned to these receptors. Included in the TCR beta cDNA libraries were unique molecular identifiers. TCRdb reprocessed the PCR reads with MiXCR, giving one entry per CDR3 protein. The sample shows approximately 660,000 distinct CDR3 sequences, 55% to 60% of them seen only once. The specimen was blood. The source of these receptors is a girl aged 2-9 years with multiple sclerosis.

V gene TRBV11-2 combines with J gene TRBJ2-1; 7 nucleotides line up with TRBD1. V was clipped by 6 bases and J by 2 bases; unmatched bases: 10. CDR1 is SGHAT, CDR2 FQNNGV, per germline. The CDR3 runs to 16 residues. This chain's CDR3 is CASRLLYRGPYNEQFF. CDR3 coding DNA: TGTGCCAGCAGACTACTATACAGGGGCCCCTACAATGAGCAGTTCTTC.

The V and J genes are TRBV29-1 and TRBJ2-3, with D uncertain. CDR1 and CDR2 (germline): SQVTM, ANQGSEA. CDR3 size: 12 residues. With 3 bases removed from V and 6 bases from J, the gap between germline ends came to 10 bases. The CDR3 sequence is CSVDVTEDTQYF. The CDR3 nucleotides read TGCAGCGTTGACGTTACAGAGGATACGCAGTATTTT.

The chain links TRBV14 to TRBJ2-1; D uncertain. CDR3 length equals 16 residues. Germline V gene data show CDR1 as SGHDN and CDR2 as FVKESK. The V end was cut by 0 bases, the J end by 3 bases, with 12 bases between. The CDR3 DNA follows: TGTGCCAGCAGCCAAGAATACGATGCATTCTACAATGAGCAGTTCTTC. Its protein product is CASSQEYDAFYNEQFF.

This clonotype turned up a few times. The V gene is TRBV29-1, the J gene TRBJ2-3; no clear D. Germline V gives CDR1 SQVTM, CDR2 ANQGSEA. V was trimmed by 3 bases and J by 0 bases, leaving 4 bases between them. This CDR3 has 12 residues. This chain's CDR3 is CSVETSTDTQYF. Written as DNA, the CDR3 is TGCAGCGTTGAGACTAGCACAGATACGCAGTATTTT.

The chain employs TRBV27 and TRBJ2-7, with TRBD2 as a possible D gene (6 bases). With the DNA end fitting TRBJ2-5 better, the J assignment may be wrong. Germline assignment: CDR1 MNHEY and CDR2 SMNVEV (reference sequence). The CDR3 has 18 amino acids. CDR3 sequence reads: CASSLSRESGAVIETQYF. CDR3 DNA: TGTGCCAGCAGTTTATCACGGGAGAGTGGGGCGGTGATCGAGACCCAGTACTTC.

This clonotype was seen a few times. V and J are TRBV29-1 and TRBJ2-7; 7 bases map to TRBD1. There are 13 residues in the CDR3. Per germline, CDR1 SQVTM and CDR2 ANQGSEA. V lost 4 bases and J lost 2; bases outside the gene matches: 5. DNA for the CDR3: TGCAGCGTTGGTCGGCAGGGGGCCTACGAGCAGTACTTC. Protein sequence: CSVGRQGAYEQYF.

The chain has TRBV3-1 and TRBJ2-7; no firm D call. Germline V lookup: CDR1 LGHDT, CDR2 YNNKEL (reference sequence). The CDR3 sequence is 15 residues long. Trimming removed 4 bases from V and 3 bases from J, with 16 bases in between. CDR3 region: CASSPQIGTDYEQYF. The CDR3, as DNA: TGTGCCAGCAGCCCCCAGATTGGAACCGACTACGAGCAGTACTTC.

This chain links TRBV5-6 with TRBJ2-4; D is undetermined. V lost 2 bases to trimming and J lost 0 bases, with 9 bases between them. CDR1 and CDR2 from the germline V gene are SGHDT and YYEEEE. The CDR3 runs 15 residues. The CDR3 sequence: CASSFGILAKNIQYF. The CDR3 bases are TGTGCCAGCAGCTTTGGGATCCTAGCCAAAAACATTCAGTACTTC.

V and J are TRBV11-1 and TRBJ2-4, with 8 bases matching TRBD2. Germline V gene lookup returns CDR1 SGHAT and CDR2 FQDESV (reference sequence). The trim removed 4 bases at V and 9 bases at J, leaving 14 bases unmatched. The CDR3 consists of 16 residues. The CDR3 nucleotides are TGTGCCAGCAGCTCCGGACTAGCTTGCCAATACGGCATTCAGTACTTC. It encodes CASSSGLACQYGIQYF.

This clonotype has just a few counts. V and J are TRBV3-1 and TRBJ1-2; D unresolved. Germline lookup yields CDR1 LGHDT and CDR2 YNNKEL (reference sequence). This CDR3 contains 15 residues. The ends were cut back, 0 bases at V and 9 bases at J, with 17 bases in the middle. The CDR3: CASSQDLSAARSYTF. The DNA of the CDR3 is TGTGCCAGCAGCCAAGATTTGTCGGCAGCACGGAGCTACACCTTC. Filled out from reference TRBV3-1 and TRBJ1-2, the complete variable domain reads DTAVSQTPKYLVTQMGNDKSIKCEQNLGHDTMYWYKQDSKKFLKIMFSYNNKELIINETVPNRFSPKSPDKAHLNLHINSLELGDSAVYFCASSQDLSAARSYTFGSGTRLTVV.

This rearrangement joins TRBV25-1 to TRBJ2-5, with D possibly TRBD1 on 5 matching bases. The CDR3 contains 11 residues. V lost 7 bases and J lost 10, with 13 bases in between. CDR1 and CDR2 from the germline V gene are MGHDK and SYGVNS. This CDR3 is CASKGLGDQYF. CDR3 nucleotides: TGTGCCAGCAAGGGGCTTGGGGACCAGTACTTC.

This chain connects TRBV6-6 to TRBJ2-2; 9 bases are a match to TRBD2. Trimming removed 5 bases from V and 5 bases from J; junction bases left unmatched: 9. Germline CDR1 MNHNY, CDR2 SVGAGI (reference sequence). There are 16 residues in the CDR3. The CDR3, as DNA: TGTGCCAGCAGTGATACCTTAGCGGGGGCTACCGGGGAGCTGTTTTTT. As protein: CASSDTLAGATGELFF.

Here the CDR3 reads CASSRARSDTQYF. The CDR3 bases are TGTGCCAGCAGCCGCGCTAGGTCAGATACGCAGTATTTT. V gene TRBV7-2 combines with J gene TRBJ2-3; D call uncertain. Deletions cut 5 bases from V and 4 bases from J, with 10 bases between. Germline V gene lookup returns CDR1 SGHTA and CDR2 FQGNSA. This CDR3 has 13 amino acids. The full variable domain, completed using reference TRBV7-2 and TRBJ2-3, is GAGVSQSPSNKVTEKGKDVELRCDPISGHTALYWYRQSLGQGLEFLIYFQGNSAPDKSGLPSDRFSAERTGGSVSTLTIQRTQQEDSAVYLCASSRARSDTQYFGPGTRLTVL.

The V gene is TRBV6-5, the J gene TRBJ2-1; possible D gene TRBD2, 7 bases. This CDR3 is built from 14 residues. The V end lost 3 bases, the J end lost 10 bases, and 16 bases lay between the germline ends. Germline CDR1 reads MNHEY; CDR2 reads SVGAGI. In nucleotides, the CDR3 is TGTGCCAGCAGTTATGGAGCCGGGGGGCACGAGCAGTTCTTC. Translated: CASSYGAGGHEQFF.

This clonotype was counted between two and nine times. The CDR3 region has the DNA TGTGCCAGCAGCTTTCAGGGGTTGGCAACTAATGAAAAACTGTTTTTT. Protein product: CASSFQGLATNEKLFF. This chain uses TRBV7-2 with TRBJ1-4, with D perhaps matching TRBD1 (6 bases). The germline CDR1 and CDR2 sequences are SGHTA and FQGNSA. CDR3 size: 16 residues. The ends were cut back, 3 bases at V and 0 bases at J, with 11 bases in the middle.

The J gene is TRBJ1-2, the V gene TRBV15, with D perhaps TRBD1 (5 bases). Deletions cut 5 bases from V and 3 bases from J, with 16 bases between. Per germline, CDR1 LNHNV and CDR2 YYDKDF (reference sequence). This CDR3 is 15 amino acids long. The CDR3 bases are TGTGCCACCAGCGGACGGGGGGGAGTTGACTATGGCTACACCTTC. Translating it yields CATSGRGGVDYGYTF.

The rearrangement links TRBV10-1 to TRBJ2-3; no clear D. Trimming shortened V by 0 bases and J by 1 base, and 8 bases separated the two germline ends. The V gene's germline CDR1 is WNHNN and CDR2 SYGVQD (reference sequence). This CDR3 has 15 residues. CDR3 coding DNA: TGCGCCAGCAGTGAGTCGAATGGCGGCACAGATACGCAGTATTTT. Its protein is CASSESNGGTDTQYF.

This clonotype was counted between two and nine times. This rearrangement joins TRBV6-5 to TRBJ1-2; the D is unclear. Germline V lookup: CDR1 MNHEY, CDR2 SVGAGI. The CDR3 covers 13 residues. V was clipped by 2 bases and J by 8 bases, with 12 bases between them. The CDR3, as DNA: TGTGCCAGCAGTTACGGTTCGACCGACGGCTACACCTTC. It yields the protein CASSYGSTDGYTF.

The chain joins TRBV11-2 to TRBJ2-1; TRBD1 matches at 7 bases. Germline-derived CDR1 and CDR2 are SGHAT and FQNNGV. The CDR3 sequence is 14 residues long. J gave up 8 bases and V 4 bases, and 8 bases lay outside the gene matches. This chain's CDR3 is CASSSLTGYDEQFF. For the CDR3, the DNA is TGTGCCAGCAGCTCCTTGACAGGGTACGATGAGCAGTTCTTC.

This clonotype came up a few times. The V call is TRBV29-1, the J call TRBJ2-3, with TRBD2 matching over 11 bases. The CDR3 is 14 residues long. The trim removed 7 bases at V and 6 bases at J, leaving 9 bases unmatched. Germline V gene sequence: CDR1 SQVTM, CDR2 ANQGSEA. The DNA of the CDR3 is TGCAGCGCTAAAACTAGCGGGAGCCCCGATACGCAGTATTTT. This sequence encodes CSAKTSGSPDTQYF.